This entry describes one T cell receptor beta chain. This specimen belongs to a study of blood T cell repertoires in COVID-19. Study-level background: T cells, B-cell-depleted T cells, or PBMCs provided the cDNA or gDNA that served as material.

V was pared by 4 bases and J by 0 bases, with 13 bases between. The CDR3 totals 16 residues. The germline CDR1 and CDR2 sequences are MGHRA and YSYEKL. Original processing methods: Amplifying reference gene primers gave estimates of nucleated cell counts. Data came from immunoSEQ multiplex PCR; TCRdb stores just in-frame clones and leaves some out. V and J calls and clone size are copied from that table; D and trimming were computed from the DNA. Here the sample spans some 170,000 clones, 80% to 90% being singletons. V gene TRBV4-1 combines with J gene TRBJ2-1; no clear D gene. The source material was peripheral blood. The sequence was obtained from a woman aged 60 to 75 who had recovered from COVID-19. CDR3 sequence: CASSRGTLSSYNEQFF. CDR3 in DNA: TGCGCCAGCAGCCGAGGAACCTTGTCCTCCTACAATGAGCAGTTCTTC.